This T cell receptor beta chain was captured by sequencing in a study of T cells expressing NK-cell markers. The overall study: Of eight sequenced donors, seven were HCMV-seropositive and one HCMV-seronegative. Study results and limitations: The study found these clonotypes also leading the CD3+CD56-NKG2C+ fraction in a few donors. Roughly six donors had dominant NKG2C+ clonotypes that comprised about 1.0-7.5% of their CD8+ T cells.

The authors made TCR beta cDNA libraries by 5'RACE template switching. This switching added a universal primer site and UMIs. TCRdb re-called the 5' RACE reads and catalogs CDR3 proteins one per entry, DNA excluded. The sample is made up of 440,000 or so distinct CDR3 sequences, and the top ten hold more than 7% of it. As for this clonotype: The target antigen is unknown.

The CDR3 has 12 amino acids. Germline CDR1 and CDR2: DFQATT and SNEGSKA (reference sequence). V and J are TRBV20-1 and TRBJ1-2; TCRdb calls TRBD1, which cannot be checked without DNA. Sequencing was done on a sample of blood T cells: a sorted CD56 or NKG2C T cell subset, CD4+ or CD8+ T cells, or bulk PBMC T cells (not recorded which). This TCR came from a woman between 18 and 69 years old in good health. The chain's CDR3 is CSALGTGNGYTF.